One T cell receptor (beta chain) is described in this entry. The antigen it recognizes is unknown. Per-nucleotide qualities are absent, and no much larger clonotype sits a single base away. CDR1 is given as MDHEN and CDR2 as SYDVKM, both from the germline V gene. CDR3 length: 15 amino acids, cysteine to phenylalanine. The only DNA kept is the CDR3, 45 bases in frame from the first base. V is pruned by 5 bases and J by 6 bases, leaving 7 bases of the junction without a gene match. TCRbeta CDR3 regions were amplified from genomic DNA using the immunoSEQ Assay, a bias-controlled multiplex PCR. From the authors' description of their analysis: The number of nucleated cells in each sample was estimated by amplification of reference gene primers within the assay. To quantify the absolute abundance of each unique TCRbeta CDR3 rearrangement, sequence reads were collapsed and filtered. For each sample, productive Simpson clonality was calculated as the square root of Simpson's diversity index over productive rearrangements. TCRdb carries this immuneACCESS record with in-frame sequences only. Its versions omit some clonotypes, under half of them owing to an unresolved V gene in the studies checked, with the rest unexplained. V, J and clone size reflect that table, while D and trimming were determined from the DNA. For this sample the table gives about 150,000 clones, of which around 81% were detected only once. Clones ranked in the top ten supply 8% to 9.5% of the sample.

Whole blood was collected in K2EDTA tubes by collaborating institutions according to the institutions' own protocols. Collaborator samples were shipped for TCRbeta analysis as frozen whole blood, isolated PBMCs, or DNA extracted from either sample type. The data are from a study of blood T cell repertoires in COVID-19 (dated by TCRdb to 2018 to 2021). About the study as a whole: Samples covering the acute and convalescent phases of COVID-19 were provided by collaborators in the United States, Italy and Spain. The prospective study material was composed of cDNA or gDNA derived from T cells, B-cell-depleted T cells, or PBMCs. Subjects who had been exposed to COVID-19, were actively infected with it, or had recovered from it provided the deeply sampled blood TCRbeta repertoires that made up the dataset. A freely available public database, intended as a resource for researchers studying the immune response to SARS-CoV-2, is where the repertoires were released. The samples were drawn from two sources: the first 160 participants of the ongoing ImmuneRACE study, and over 1,000 subjects contributed by 6 global collaborators. The sample metadata nearly always contained a de-identified subject ID, COVID-19 status, age in years and sex. Where available, HLA class I and class II types were taken from metadata supplied by the sample provider and were not determined by assay-based typing.

The full study reports these points: The amount of clinical and demographic metadata varied by source and participant and was provided uncurated.

The chain links TRBV28 with TRBJ2-7, with TRBD2 identical over 13 junction bases. Sequencing was done on a sample of peripheral blood. The TCR was taken from a woman aged 55-75 years with active or convalescent COVID-19. The DNA sequence is as follows: TGTGCCAGCAGTCCCCCGGGACTAGCGGGATTCGAGCAGTACTTC. This is translated as CASSPPGLAGFEQYF. The full variable domain, completed from the reference TRBV28 and TRBJ2-7 proteins outside the CDR3, reads DVKVTQSSRYLVKRTGEKVFLECVQDMDHENMFWYRQDPGLGLRLIYFSYDVKMKEKGDIPEGYSVSREKKERFSLILESASTNQTSMYLCASSPPGLAGFEQYFGPGTRLTVT.